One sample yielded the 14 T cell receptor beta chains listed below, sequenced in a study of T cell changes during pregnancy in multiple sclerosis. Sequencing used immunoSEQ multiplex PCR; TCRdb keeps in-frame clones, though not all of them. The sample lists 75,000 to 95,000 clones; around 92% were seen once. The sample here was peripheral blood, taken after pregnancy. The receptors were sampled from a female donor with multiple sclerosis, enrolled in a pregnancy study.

CDR3: CASSFLGENGYTF. CDR3 nucleotides: TGCGCCAGCAGCTTTCTGGGCGAGAACGGCTACACCTTC. The V call is TRBV5-1, the J call TRBJ1-2; D is undetermined. The CDR3 has 13 residues. The V gene lost 2 bases and the J gene lost 8 bases, with 13 bases spanning the gap. Germline lookup yields CDR1 SGHRS and CDR2 YFSETQ.

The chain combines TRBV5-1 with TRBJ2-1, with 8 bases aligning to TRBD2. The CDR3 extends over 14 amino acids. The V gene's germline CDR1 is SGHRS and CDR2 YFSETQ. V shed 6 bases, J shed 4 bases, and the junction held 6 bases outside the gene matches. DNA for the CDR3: TGCGCCAGCAATGTCGCGGGAGGTTACAATGAGCAGTTCTTC. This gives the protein CASNVAGGYNEQFF.

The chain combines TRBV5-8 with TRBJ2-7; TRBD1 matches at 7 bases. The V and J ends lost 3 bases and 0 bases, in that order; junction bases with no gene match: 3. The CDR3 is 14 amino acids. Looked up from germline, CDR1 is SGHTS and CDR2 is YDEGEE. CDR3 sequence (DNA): TGTGCCAGCAGCTACCGGGACAGCTCCTACGAGCAGTACTTC. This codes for CASSYRDSSYEQYF. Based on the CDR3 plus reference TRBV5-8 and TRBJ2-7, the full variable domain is EAGVTQSPTHLIKTRGQQATLRCSPISGHTSVYWYQQALGLGLQFLLWYDEGEERNRGNFPPRFSGRQFPNYSSELNVNALELEDSALYLCASSYRDSSYEQYFGPGTRLTVT.

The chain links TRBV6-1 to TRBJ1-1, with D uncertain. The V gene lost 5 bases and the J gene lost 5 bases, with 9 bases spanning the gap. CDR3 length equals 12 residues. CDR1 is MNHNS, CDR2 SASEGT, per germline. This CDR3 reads CASSLSITEAFF. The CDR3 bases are TGTGCCAGCAGTCTAAGCATTACTGAAGCTTTCTTT.

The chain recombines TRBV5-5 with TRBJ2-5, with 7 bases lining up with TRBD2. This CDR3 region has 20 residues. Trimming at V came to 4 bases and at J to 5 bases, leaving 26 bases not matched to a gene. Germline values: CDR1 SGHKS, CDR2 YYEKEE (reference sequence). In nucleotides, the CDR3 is TGTGCCAGCAGCCTGCGGCGGACTAGGTTTTTCGAACATTTGGGGGAGACCCAGTACTTC. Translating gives CASSLRRTRFFEHLGETQYF. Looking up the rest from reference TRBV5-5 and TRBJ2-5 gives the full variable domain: DAGVTQSPTHLIKTRGQQVTLRCSPISGHKSVSWYQQVLGQGPQFIFQYYEKEERGRGNFPDRFSARQFPNYSSELNVNALLLGDSALYLCASSLRRTRFFEHLGETQYFGPGTRLLVL.

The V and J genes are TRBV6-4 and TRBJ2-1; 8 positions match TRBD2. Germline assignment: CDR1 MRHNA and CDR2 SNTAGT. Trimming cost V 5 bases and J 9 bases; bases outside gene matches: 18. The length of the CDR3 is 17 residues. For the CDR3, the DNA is TGTGCCAGCAGTCGCTCGGGGGTTAGCGGGACTTATGGTGAGCAGTTCTTC. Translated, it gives CASSRSGVSGTYGEQFF.

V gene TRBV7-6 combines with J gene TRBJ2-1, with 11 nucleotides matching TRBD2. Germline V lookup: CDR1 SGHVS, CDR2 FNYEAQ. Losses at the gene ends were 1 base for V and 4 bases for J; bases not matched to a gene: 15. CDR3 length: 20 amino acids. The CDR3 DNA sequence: TGTGCCAGCAGCTTAGATTGGAAGGAGTCTAGCGGGGGGTCTTACAATGAGCAGTTCTTC. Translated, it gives CASSLDWKESSGGSYNEQFF.

This CDR3 is CASSQDPATITDTQYF. CDR3 DNA: TGCGCCAGCAGCCAAGATCCGGCAACTATCACAGATACGCAGTATTTT. V gene TRBV4-3 combines with J gene TRBJ2-3; D is ambiguous. Trimming shortened V by 0 bases and J by 2 bases, and 12 bases separated the two germline ends. This CDR3 region has 16 residues. The germline V gene has CDR1 LGHNA and CDR2 YSLEER.

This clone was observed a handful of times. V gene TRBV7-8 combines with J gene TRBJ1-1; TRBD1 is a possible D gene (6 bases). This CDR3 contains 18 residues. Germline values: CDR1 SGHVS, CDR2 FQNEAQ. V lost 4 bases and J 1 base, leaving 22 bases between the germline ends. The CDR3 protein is CASSSKWDKSRGNTEAFF. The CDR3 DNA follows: TGTGCCAGCAGCTCAAAGTGGGACAAAAGTCGCGGGAACACTGAAGCTTTCTTT. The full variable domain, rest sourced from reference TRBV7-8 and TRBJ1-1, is GAGVSQSPRYKVAKRGQDVALRCDPISGHVSLFWYQQALGQGPEFLTYFQNEAQLDKSGLPSDRFFAERPEGSVSTLKIQRTQQEDSAVYLCASSSKWDKSRGNTEAFFGQGTRLTVV.

The CDR3 DNA sequence: TGTGCCAGCAGCTTAGGAGGGACATACTATGGCTACACCTTC. Encoded protein: CASSLGGTYYGYTF. The chain combines TRBV7-9 with TRBJ1-2; D might be TRBD1 (6 bases). The germline CDR1 and CDR2 sequences are SEHNR and FQNEAQ (reference sequence). V was trimmed by 1 base and J by 3 bases, leaving 9 bases between them. The CDR3 runs 14 residues.

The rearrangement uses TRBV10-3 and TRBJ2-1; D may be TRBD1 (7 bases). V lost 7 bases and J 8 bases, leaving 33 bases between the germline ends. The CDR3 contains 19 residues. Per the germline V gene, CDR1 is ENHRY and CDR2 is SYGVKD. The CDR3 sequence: CAITHLKGTQGGVIDEQFF. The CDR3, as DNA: TGTGCCATCACCCACTTAAAGGGCACCCAGGGGGGTGTCATTGATGAGCAGTTCTTC.

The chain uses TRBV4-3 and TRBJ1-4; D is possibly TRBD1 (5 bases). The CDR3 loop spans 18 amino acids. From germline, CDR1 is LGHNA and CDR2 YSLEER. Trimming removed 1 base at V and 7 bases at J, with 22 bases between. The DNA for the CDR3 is TGCGCCAGCAGCCAAGGGCCAGCCACGGGGGTATTAGGTGAAAAACTGTTTTTT. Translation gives CASSQGPATGVLGEKLFF.

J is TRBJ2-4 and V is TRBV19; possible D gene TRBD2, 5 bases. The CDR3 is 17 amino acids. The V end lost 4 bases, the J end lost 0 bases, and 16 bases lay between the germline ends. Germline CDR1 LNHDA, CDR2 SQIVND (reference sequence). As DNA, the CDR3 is TGTGCCAGTAGTACGCGCCCCGGGGAACTAGCCAAAAACATTCAGTACTTC. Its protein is CASSTRPGELAKNIQYF.

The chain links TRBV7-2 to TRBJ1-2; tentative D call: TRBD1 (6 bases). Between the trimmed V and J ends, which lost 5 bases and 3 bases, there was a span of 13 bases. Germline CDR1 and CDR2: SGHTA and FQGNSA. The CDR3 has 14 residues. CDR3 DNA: TGTGCCAGCAGCCCCCAGGGGTGGGACTATGGCTACACCTTC. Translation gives CASSPQGWDYGYTF.